These 30 T cell receptor beta chains were all obtained from the same sample, sequenced in a study of identical twins. From the 5' RACE reads, TCRdb called clonotypes with MiXCR, one entry per CDR3 protein. The sample lists fewer than 350,000 distinct CDR3 sequences, more than 6.5% occurring once. These data were also filed under a second study, of yellow fever vaccine responses in identical twins.

The sequencing sample was made of memory (CD45RO+) T cells sorted from blood. Receptors originate from a woman aged 18-29 years in good health.

The chain joins TRBV2 to TRBJ2-3; TRBD2 matches 13 bases. CDR3 length: 17 amino acids. In germline, CDR1 is SNHLY, CDR2 FYNNEI. The V segment lost 5 bases and the J segment 2 bases; nucleotides outside the gene matches: 7. This chain's CDR3 is CASSWTSGSAPTDTQYF. CDR3 bases: TGTGCCAGCAGTTGGACTAGCGGGAGCGCCCCCACAGATACGCAGTATTTT.

V usage is TRBV5-1 and J usage is TRBJ2-3; TRBD2 agrees at 11 bases. V was pared by 0 bases and J by 2 bases, with 2 bases of the junction left unmatched. Germline values: CDR1 SGHRS, CDR2 YFSETQ. This CDR3 spans 16 amino acids. The CDR3 region has the DNA TGCGCCAGCAGCTTGGGGGGACTAGCGGTCACAGATACGCAGTATTTT. This codes for CASSLGGLAVTDTQYF.

This clonotype was picked up a small number of times. V usage is TRBV3-1 and J usage is TRBJ2-4, with TRBD2 matching over 8 bases. CDR3 length: 14 amino acids. Germline CDR1 and CDR2: LGHDT and YNNKEL (reference sequence). The V segment lost 4 bases and the J segment 7 bases; nucleotides outside the gene matches: 6. CDR3 coding DNA: TGTGCCAGCAGCCCCGGCGGGGGGCCGAACATTCAGTACTTC. Encoded protein: CASSPGGGPNIQYF.

The rearrangement joins TRBV5-1 to TRBJ2-7; D not certain. V was trimmed by 7 bases and J by 0 bases, leaving 11 bases between them. CDR3 length: 13 residues. CDR1 and CDR2 (germline): SGHRS, YFSETQ. The CDR3 is CASLREFSYEQYV. As DNA, the CDR3 is TGCGCCAGCCTTAGAGAGTTCTCCTACGAGCAGTACGTC.

This clonotype was recorded a few times. The chain is built from TRBV29-1 and TRBJ2-7, with D perhaps TRBD1 (6 bases). The germline gives CDR1 SQVTM, CDR2 ANQGSEA. Trimming took off 7 bases at V and 6 bases at J, with 16 bases between the two ends. The CDR3 contains 12 residues. CDR3 protein: CSGGSGVGEQYF. The CDR3 coding sequence is TGCAGCGGGGGCTCAGGGGTTGGCGAGCAGTACTTC.

This clonotype was counted at least ten times. The V and J genes are TRBV27 and TRBJ2-1; TRBD2 matches at 10 bases. Germline V CDR1 and CDR2: MNHEY, SMNVEV (reference sequence). Losses at the gene ends were 4 bases for V and 8 bases for J; bases not matched to a gene: 11. The CDR3 runs 16 residues. The CDR3 spells CASSSFSGRPGDEQFF. Here the CDR3 DNA reads TGTGCCAGCAGTTCCTTTAGCGGGAGGCCGGGGGATGAGCAGTTCTTC.

This clonotype was counted between two and nine times. The J gene is TRBJ2-1, the V gene TRBV2, with 8 bases matching TRBD2. Germline CDR1 SNHLY, CDR2 FYNNEI. The CDR3 totals 13 residues. With V trimmed by 8 bases and J by 6 bases, 6 bases remained unmatched. DNA for the CDR3: TGTGCCAGCGGGGCGGGAGGTCGCAATGAGCAGTTCTTC. Residues: CASGAGGRNEQFF. Full variable domain (missing parts from reference TRBV2 and TRBJ2-1): EPEVTQTPSHQVTQMGQEVILRCVPISNHLYFYWYRQILGQKVEFLVSFYNNEISEKSEIFDDQFSVERPDGSNFTLKIRSTKLEDSAMYFCASGAGGRNEQFFGPGTRLTVL.

This clonotype was counted only a few times. This chain uses TRBV18 with TRBJ2-6; D not resolved. This CDR3 has 18 amino acids. Between the trimmed V and J ends, which lost 0 bases and 0 bases, there was a span of 12 bases. Germline-derived CDR1 and CDR2 are KGHSH and LQKENI. CDR3 loop: CASSPPTQSYSGANVLTF. The DNA of the CDR3 is TGTGCCAGCTCACCACCGACCCAGTCGTACTCTGGGGCCAACGTCCTGACTTTC.

The chain joins TRBV7-9 to TRBJ2-7, with a weak D call TRBD2 (5 bases). CDR1 SEHNR and CDR2 FQNEAQ come from the germline V gene (reference sequence). The V end was cut by 5 bases, the J end by 6 bases, with 11 bases between. CDR3 size: 12 residues. The CDR3 loop is CASSRDRSEQYF. Here the CDR3 DNA reads TGTGCCAGCAGCCGGGATCGATCCGAGCAGTACTTC.

The genes are TRBV7-9 and TRBJ1-6; no clear D. Trimming took 1 base from V and 0 from J, leaving 4 bases between them. Germline CDR1 is SEHNR and CDR2 is FQNEAQ (reference sequence). CDR3 length: 15 residues. CDR3 sequence: CASSLVNSYNSPLHF. The DNA of the CDR3 is TGTGCCAGCAGCTTAGTAAACTCCTATAATTCACCCCTCCACTTT.

The chain employs TRBV18 and TRBJ2-1; 10 positions match TRBD2. The length of the CDR3 is 13 residues. V lost 0 bases to trimming and J lost 10 bases; unmatched junction nucleotides: 0. Per germline, CDR1 KGHSH and CDR2 LQKENI. CDR3 region: CASSPPGLAEQFF. The CDR3 region has the DNA TGTGCCAGCTCACCACCGGGACTAGCGGAGCAGTTCTTC.

Ten or more counts support this clonotype. The rearrangement joins TRBV10-3 to TRBJ1-3, with TRBD1 matching 8 bases. In germline, CDR1 is ENHRY, CDR2 SYGVKD. J gave up 4 bases and V 6 bases, and 8 bases lay outside the gene matches. This CDR3 region has 15 residues. CDR3 nucleotide sequence: TGTGCCATCAGCCCGGACAGGGCGGCAGGAAACACCATATATTTT. The encoded protein is CAISPDRAAGNTIYF.

The chain carries TRBV28 and TRBJ2-6, with TRBD1 matching 9 bases. V shed 3 bases, J shed 2 bases, and the junction held 5 bases outside the gene matches. Germline values: CDR1 MDHEN, CDR2 SYDVKM. CDR3 length equals 17 residues. The CDR3 DNA follows: TGTGCCAGCAGTTTGCCGGGACAGGGCCCTGGGGCCAACGTCCTGACTTTC. Its protein is CASSLPGQGPGANVLTF.

This clonotype was recorded a few times. The V gene is TRBV28, the J gene TRBJ2-5, with D unclear. The CDR3 totals 15 residues. Germline values: CDR1 MDHEN, CDR2 SYDVKM. V gave up 7 bases and J gave up 5 bases, with 20 bases separating them. The CDR3 bases are TGTGCCAGCAACACCCCGCGCAGCTCTCGGGAGACCCAGTACTTC. This gives the protein CASNTPRSSRETQYF.

Ten or more counts support this clonotype. The chain has TRBV5-1 and TRBJ2-3; 14 bases fit TRBD2. The junction had 1 base not matched to a gene; V was cut back by 0 bases and J by 4 bases. Germline values: CDR1 SGHRS, CDR2 YFSETQ. The CDR3 extends over 16 amino acids. For the CDR3, the DNA is TGCGCCAGCAGCTTGGGGGGACTAGCGGGGGCAGATACGCAGTATTTT. Protein product: CASSLGGLAGADTQYF.

The chain employs TRBV5-1 and TRBJ2-2; D possibly corresponds to TRBD1 (5 bases). In germline, CDR1 is SGHRS, CDR2 YFSETQ. The V end was cut by 0 bases, the J end by 9 bases, with 12 bases between. This CDR3 spans 14 amino acids. Here the CDR3 reads CASSLARASRELFF. In DNA form, the CDR3 reads TGCGCCAGCAGCTTGGCCAGGGCCTCCAGGGAGCTGTTTTTT.

This clonotype occurred a few times. The gene calls are TRBV28 and TRBJ2-4, with D possibly TRBD1 on 6 matching bases. The V end was cut by 2 bases, the J end by 1 base, with 15 bases between. The length of the CDR3 is 17 residues. Germline lookup yields CDR1 MDHEN and CDR2 SYDVKM. The CDR3 bases are TGTGCCAGCAGTTTACGTCCCACAGGGTCGGCCAAAAACATTCAGTACTTC. Residues: CASSLRPTGSAKNIQYF.

This clonotype was seen repeatedly, ten times or more. This chain joins TRBV21-1 and TRBJ2-7; no check of the table's D call, TRBD1, against the DNA was made. TRBV21-1 is an annotated pseudogene. The CDR3 contains 16 residues. CDR3 loop: CASSKRGQKSSYEQYV. CDR3 bases: TGTGCCAGCAGCAAACGGGGACAGAAAAGCTCCTACGAGCAGTACGTC.

In nucleotides, the CDR3 is TGCAGTGCTCAAGCGGGGAGGGCCCCAAGGGGTGAGCAGTTCTTC. Protein: CSAQAGRAPRGEQFF. The chain carries TRBV20-1 and TRBJ2-1; 7 bases align to TRBD2. Germline values: CDR1 DFQATT, CDR2 SNEGSKA (reference sequence). This CDR3 contains 15 residues. Unmatched junction bases numbered 16, after V lost 5 bases and J lost 9 bases.

This clonotype was counted between two and nine times. The rearrangement uses TRBV2 and TRBJ1-2; D gene unclear. CDR1 is SNHLY and CDR2 is FYNNEI in the germline V gene. Trimming shortened V by 5 bases and J by 4 bases, and 8 bases separated the two germline ends. This CDR3 is 12 amino acids long. The CDR3 region has the DNA TGTGCCAGCAGTAGGGTTAGCTATGGCTACACCTTC. Translated: CASSRVSYGYTF.

The CDR3 spells CSANRGSYEQYV. The DNA of the CDR3 is TGCAGTGCTAACCGGGGGAGCTACGAGCAGTACGTC. The chain uses TRBV20-1 and TRBJ2-7, with D tentatively TRBD2 (6 bases). The germline CDR1 and CDR2 sequences are DFQATT and SNEGSKA (reference sequence). The germline V and J ends were trimmed by 4 bases and 3 bases, with 10 bases remaining between them. CDR3 size: 12 residues.

This clonotype was observed a handful of times. The CDR3 nucleotides read TGCGCCAGCAGCAGAGCCGGGGGGGGGACCTACAATGAGCAGTTCTTC. This codes for CASSRAGGGTYNEQFF. The gene calls are TRBV5-1 and TRBJ2-1, with 8 bases aligning to TRBD2. Germline trimming cut 4 bases from V and 2 bases from J; bases unmatched to any gene: 8. The CDR3 spans 16 residues. CDR1 and CDR2 from the germline V gene are SGHRS and YFSETQ. Full variable domain (outside the CDR3, taken from reference TRBV5-1 and TRBJ2-1): KAGVTQTPRYLIKTRGQQVTLSCSPISGHRSVSWYQQTPGQGLQFLFEYFSETQRNKGNFPGRFSGRQFSNSRSEMNVSTLELGDSALYLCASSRAGGGTYNEQFFGPGTRLTVL.

This clonotype was seen a handful of times. The rearrangement uses TRBV6-2 or TRBV6-3 and TRBJ2-2; 7 bases match TRBD1. CDR3 length equals 14 residues. J was trimmed by 6 bases and V by 2 bases; bases with no gene match: 3. Germline loops: CDR1 MNHEY, CDR2 SVGEGT. CDR3 sequence (DNA): TGTGCCAGCAGTTACGGGACAGAAGCCGGGGAGCTGTTTTTT. Protein product: CASSYGTEAGELFF.

J is TRBJ1-5 and V is TRBV6-1, with D possibly matching TRBD1 (5 bases). V lost 3 bases, J lost 3 bases, and 15 bases lay in between. CDR1 and CDR2 from the germline V gene are MNHNS and SASEGT. The CDR3 consists of 16 residues. CDR3 coding DNA: TGTGCCAGCAGTGACCAAAGGGCGGGGGACAATCAGCCCCAGCATTTT. Protein sequence: CASSDQRAGDNQPQHF.

This clonotype showed up many times. The genes are TRBV12-3 or TRBV12-4 and TRBJ1-5; weak D call: TRBD1 (6 bases). CDR3 length equals 15 residues. V gave up 6 bases and J gave up 7 bases, with 19 bases separating them. The DNA of the CDR3 is TGTGCCAGCAGCCCGGCGTCAGGGGTACGGCAGCCCCAGCATTTT. This encodes CASSPASGVRQPQHF.

J is TRBJ2-3 and V is TRBV19; no firm D call. The CDR3 extends over 15 amino acids. V was clipped by 3 bases and J by 4 bases, with 14 bases between them. Germline CDR1 is LNHDA and CDR2 is SQIVND (reference sequence). CDR3: CASSIRAAASDTQYF. The DNA for the CDR3 is TGTGCCAGTAGTATTAGGGCCGCAGCATCAGATACGCAGTATTTT.

This clonotype appeared many times. The rearrangement joins TRBV10-3 to TRBJ2-1; 9 bases are a match to TRBD2. The CDR3 sequence is 17 residues long. Trimming cost V 8 bases and J 7 bases; bases outside gene matches: 18. Germline V lookup: CDR1 ENHRY, CDR2 SYGVKD. The CDR3 protein is CAIAGVGGAGGGNEQFF. CDR3 in DNA: TGTGCCATCGCGGGCGTTGGTGGAGCGGGAGGTGGGAATGAGCAGTTCTTC.

Many counts were recorded for this clonotype. This chain joins TRBV10-3 and TRBJ2-1; perhaps TRBD1 as D (6 bases). V lost 10 bases to trimming and J lost 5 bases, with 18 bases between them. This CDR3 region has 14 residues. From germline, CDR1 is ENHRY and CDR2 SYGVKD. CDR3 in amino acids: CASLSRDNNNEQFF. DNA for the CDR3: TGTGCCAGCCTGTCCCGGGACAACAACAATGAGCAGTTCTTC.

The rearrangement joins TRBV24-1 to TRBJ2-3; D ambiguous. V was cut by 6 bases and J by 2 bases, with 11 bases left in between. The CDR3 sequence is 14 residues long. Germline CDR1 KGHDR, CDR2 SFDVKD. In DNA form, the CDR3 reads TGTGCCACCAGTCCGCGACTTGTCACAGATACGCAGTATTTT. It yields the protein CATSPRLVTDTQYF.

At least ten counts were recorded for this clonotype. J is TRBJ2-7 and V is TRBV7-8; 13 bases map to TRBD2. The J segment lost 6 bases and the V segment lost 5 bases, leaving 1 base of the junction unmatched. Germline-derived CDR1 and CDR2 are SGHVS and FQNEAQ. This CDR3 is 13 amino acids long. The CDR3 nucleotides are TGTGCCAGCAGCCGGACTAGCGGGAGCGAGCAGTACTTC. Translating gives CASSRTSGSEQYF.